The clone carrying this T cell receptor beta chain was seen once. Its antigen is currently unknown. The data belong to a study of cytomegalovirus exposure and HLA in healthy donors. Study in general: There were approximately 80 million unique TCRs (from HLA-typed donors) in an early data release.

Findings and caveats of the study: Overall, approximately 150 TCR beta chains were annotated as cytomegalovirus-associated. Later analysis found that TCR beta chains associated with HLA were more clonally expanded than other, equally common chains.

The germline V gene has CDR1 SGHVS and CDR2 FQNEAQ. Unmatched junction bases numbered 4, after V lost 3 bases and J lost 0 bases. The length of the CDR3 is 16 residues. A multiplex PCR was run with 60 Vbeta primers and 13 Jbeta primers. The repertoire was sequenced with immunoSEQ multiplex PCR; TCRdb's copy has only in-frame clones and lacks some. The table includes about 170,000 clones, around 84% detected once. The sample comprised PBMCs. The source of this sequence is a man under 40 in good health and CMV-seropositive. This chain joins TRBV7-8 and TRBJ2-7; 11 bases match TRBD2. Here the CDR3 DNA reads TGTGCCAGCAGCTTGAGACTAGCGGGGACCTCCTACGAGCAGTACTTC. The encoded protein is CASSLRLAGTSYEQYF.